The rows below give T cell receptor beta chains drawn from one sample of a study of radiotherapy plus CTLA-4 blockade in lung cancer. TCRdb's copy holds only in-frame clones and misses some; the assay was immunoSEQ multiplex PCR. The repertoire holds roughly 92,000 clones, with approximately 83% as singletons. Source: peripheral blood, taken from a patient treated with radiotherapy plus ipilimumab. These receptors were obtained from a human donor with non-small cell lung cancer who had a partial response to radiotherapy plus ipilimumab. Each CDR3 is given with its conserved first and last residue. Each record gives: D gene, clone size, CDR3 length, V gene, J gene, CDR3 protein, CDR3 DNA. The D gene is left open where the match is weak. Not all rows give a size; the values are once, few, many and, for expanded clones, a class.

-,-,15,TRBV5-4,TRBJ1-4,CASSGGVATNEKLFF,TGTGCCAGCAGCGGGGGGGTCGCGACTAATGAAAAACTGTTTTTT
-,few,13,TRBV30,TRBJ2-5,CAWEQDFLETQYF,TGTGCCTGGGAACAGGATTTCCTAGAGACCCAGTACTTC
-,-,14,TRBV30,TRBJ1-3,CASSTAFSGNTIYF,TGTGCCTCGTCGACAGCCTTCTCTGGAAACACCATATATTTT
TRBD1,-,16,TRBV4-1,TRBJ1-5,CASTQYGTGVNQPQHF,TGCGCCAGCACCCAATACGGGACAGGGGTCAATCAGCCCCAGCATTTT
TRBD1,-,15,TRBV18,TRBJ1-2,CASSLGTEPHYGYTF,TGTGCCAGCTCACTAGGGACAGAGCCTCACTATGGCTACACCTTC
TRBD1,-,14,TRBV4-1,TRBJ1-2,CASSQEGTGYGYTF,TGCGCCAGCAGCCAAGAAGGGACAGGGTATGGCTACACCTTC
-,-,15,TRBV5-1,TRBJ1-1,CASSLGTPRSTEAFF,TGCGCCAGCAGCTTGGGCACTCCGCGGAGCACTGAAGCTTTCTTT
-,-,12,TRBV5-1,TRBJ1-1,CASSPPNTEAFF,TGCGCCAGCAGTCCCCCAAACACTGAAGCTTTCTTT
TRBD2,-,15,TRBV2,TRBJ2-1,CASSLGLASYNEQFF,TGTGCCAGCAGCCTTGGACTAGCCTCCTACAATGAGCAGTTCTTC
TRBD1,once,15,TRBV7-9,TRBJ2-3,CASSLRGPSTDTQYF,TGTGCCAGCAGCTTAAGGGGGCCGAGCACAGATACGCAGTATTTT